This TCR beta chain was obtained from a study of shared clonotypes between healthy human individuals. Investigators divided CD4+ cells into CD45RA+ naive and CD45RA-negative memory subsets. Trimming removed 11 bases from V and 5 bases from J, with 15 bases in between. From germline, CDR1 is MDHEN and CDR2 SYDVKM. This CDR3 comprises 13 residues. At a deep level, the assay was run. Template for every sorted-subset replicate PCR totaled 150 to 250 ng DNA, tens of thousands of T cell genomes. The repertoire was sequenced with immunoSEQ multiplex PCR; TCRdb's copy has only in-frame clones and lacks some. The sample gives hundreds of thousands of clones, 90% to 96% of which show up once; under 0.06% is in the top ten.

The receptor's source is a woman aged 25 to 39 in good health. The material sequenced was naive CD4+ T cells sorted from blood. Indicated subset: CD45RA+ positively selected. V and J are TRBV28 and TRBJ2-2; D possibly corresponds to TRBD2 (5 bases). CDR3 protein: CAAWTPPTGELFF. The CDR3 nucleotides read TGTGCCGCGTGGACTCCACCTACCGGGGAGCTGTTTTTT.